This TCR beta chain was obtained from a study of identical twins. The donor group consisted entirely of healthy Caucasians. This clonotype was seen repeatedly, ten times or more. Via MiXCR, TCRdb re-called the 5' RACE reads, giving one row per CDR3 protein. Here the sample spans about 470,000 distinct CDR3 sequences, roughly 26% being singletons. These data were also reused for a study on T cells expressing NK-cell markers.

The sample taken for sequencing was CD4+ T cells sorted from blood. The receptor was derived from a woman aged 18-29 years in good health.

The CDR3 region is CASSTSDRTDTQYF. DNA of the CDR3: TGTGCCAGCAGTACTAGCGACCGCACAGATACGCAGTATTTT. This chain connects TRBV12-3 or TRBV12-4 to TRBJ2-3, with 7 bases aligning to TRBD2. The CDR3 extends over 14 amino acids. J was trimmed by 1 base and V by 5 bases; bases with no gene match: 3.